This T cell receptor beta chain was identified in a study of blood T cell repertoires in COVID-19. Across the whole study: Collection of acute and convalescent COVID-19 samples took place in the United States, Italy and Spain. Sources were T cells, B-cell-depleted T cells, or PBMCs; the material itself was cDNA or gDNA.

The CDR3 length is 13 residues. Germline V gene lookup returns CDR1 MDHEN and CDR2 SYDVKM. Trimming took off 3 bases at V and 6 bases at J, with 12 bases between the two ends. The authors' processing: Reference gene primer amplification yielded estimated nucleated cell counts. The method was immunoSEQ multiplex PCR; TCRdb's version includes in-frame clones alone and lacks a portion of them. V and J calls and clone size are copied from that table; D and trimming were computed from the DNA. The profile shows about 260,000 clones, 84% of them singletons. The sample was peripheral blood. The sequence came from a man aged 60-69 years with acute or convalescent COVID-19. J is TRBJ2-7 and V is TRBV28, with unresolved D. The CDR3 protein is CASSFGASPEQYF. The CDR3 DNA reads TGTGCCAGCAGTTTCGGAGCTTCACCCGAGCAGTACTTC.